One and the same sample provided the 29 T cell receptor beta chains below, sequenced in a study of blood T cell repertoires in COVID-19. The protocol was immunoSEQ multiplex PCR, while the TCRdb copy is restricted to in-frame clones and leaves out a portion. Among over 200,000 clones listed, approximately 88% were seen once. The material sequenced was PBMCs or T cells enriched from blood (not recorded which). The origin of the receptors is a woman aged 30 to 39 who had been exposed to COVID-19.

This chain connects TRBV7-2 to TRBJ2-7, with TRBD2 identical over 7 bases. CDR1 and CDR2 (germline): SGHTA, FQGNSA. This CDR3 spans 13 amino acids. V was clipped by 4 bases and J by 5 bases; unmatched bases: 5. The CDR3 DNA reads TGTGCCAGCAGCTGGGGGGGAGTGAACGAGCAGTACTTC. This encodes CASSWGGVNEQYF. Full variable domain (remainder filled in from reference TRBV7-2 and TRBJ2-7): GAGVSQSPSNKVTEKGKDVELRCDPISGHTALYWYRQSLGQGLEFLIYFQGNSAPDKSGLPSDRFSAERTGGSVSTLTIQRTQQEDSAVYLCASSWGGVNEQYFGPGTRLTVT.

The V call is TRBV9, the J call TRBJ1-3; 7 bases align to TRBD1. This CDR3 has 17 amino acids. Trimming removed 0 bases from V and 4 bases from J; junction bases left unmatched: 10. Per germline, CDR1 SGDLS and CDR2 YYNGEE. The CDR3 spells CASSVAFRQGMGNTIYF. CDR3 nucleotide sequence: TGTGCCAGCAGCGTAGCTTTTAGACAGGGAATGGGAAACACCATATATTTT.

This chain links TRBV10-3 with TRBJ1-6; tentatively, D is TRBD1 (5 bases). Per germline, CDR1 ENHRY and CDR2 SYGVKD. V dropped 0 bases and J dropped 7 bases, with 22 bases sitting between them. This CDR3 spans 19 amino acids. Here the CDR3 DNA reads TGTGCCATCAGTGAGTCGACCCCCGGCCAACCGGGGGGGAATTCACCCCTCCACTTT. Translated, it gives CAISESTPGQPGGNSPLHF.

The chain combines TRBV6-5 with TRBJ2-7; the match to TRBD1 covers 9 bases. The CDR3 spans 13 residues. The V gene end was trimmed by 9 bases and the J gene end by 0 bases; junction bases not matched to a gene: 3. CDR1 is MNHEY and CDR2 is SVGAGI in the germline V gene. CDR3: CASGDRVSYEQYF. CDR3 sequence (DNA): TGTGCCAGTGGGGACAGGGTCTCCTACGAGCAGTACTTC.

This chain joins TRBV7-8 and TRBJ2-2; D is perhaps TRBD1 (6 bases). The V gene's germline CDR1 is SGHVS and CDR2 FQNEAQ. CDR3 length: 16 amino acids. V was pared by 5 bases and J by 4 bases, with 17 bases between. The chain's CDR3 is CASSSPGVRGTGELFF. Written as DNA, the CDR3 is TGTGCCAGCAGCAGTCCAGGGGTTCGGGGCACCGGGGAGCTGTTTTTT.

The genes are TRBV19 and TRBJ2-3, with a weak D call TRBD1 (6 bases). Germline-derived CDR1 and CDR2 are LNHDA and SQIVND (reference sequence). V was clipped by 6 bases and J by 2 bases, with 12 bases between them. The CDR3 has 14 residues. CDR3 sequence (DNA): TGTGCCAGTAGAACATGGACAGACACAGATACGCAGTATTTT. It is translated as CASRTWTDTDTQYF. Variable domain in full (rest from reference TRBV19 and TRBJ2-3): DGGITQSPKYLFRKEGQNVTLSCEQNLNHDAMYWYRQDPGQGLRLIYYSQIVNDFQKGDIAEGYSVSREKKESFPLTVTSAQKNPTAFYLCASRTWTDTDTQYFGPGTRLTVL.

This sequence joins TRBV2 and TRBJ2-1; 7 bases line up with TRBD2. The germline V gene encodes CDR1 SNHLY and CDR2 FYNNEI. The CDR3 totals 12 residues. J lost 12 bases, V lost 6 bases, and 8 bases had no gene match. CDR3 coding DNA: TGTGCCAGCAGCAGAGGACTAGTGGTGCAGTTCTTC. Translating gives CASSRGLVVQFF. Looking up the rest from reference TRBV2 and TRBJ2-1 gives the full variable domain: EPEVTQTPSHQVTQMGQEVILRCVPISNHLYFYWYRQILGQKVEFLVSFYNNEISEKSEIFDDQFSVERPDGSNFTLKIRSTKLEDSAMYFCASSRGLVVQFFGPGTRLTVL.

This chain links TRBV5-1 with TRBJ2-2, with D maybe TRBD1 (6 bases). Between the trimmed V and J ends, which lost 1 base and 4 bases, there was a span of 14 bases. Per the germline V gene, CDR1 is SGHRS and CDR2 is YFSETQ. The CDR3 runs 16 residues. CDR3 nucleotide sequence: TGCGCCAGCAGCTTGAAAACAGGGATGGGCACCGGGGAGCTGTTTTTT. This translates into CASSLKTGMGTGELFF.

The chain uses TRBV7-8 and TRBJ2-7; tentative D call: TRBD2 (5 bases). The CDR3 covers 12 residues. Germline CDR1 reads SGHVS; CDR2 reads FQNEAQ. V lost 5 bases, J lost 7 bases, and 12 bases lay in between. The DNA for the CDR3 is TGTGCCAGCAGCCCAGGAGGACCGGAGCAGTACTTC. Translating gives CASSPGGPEQYF.

In nucleotides, the CDR3 is TGTGCCTGGACTGGGGGGGCCCACGAGCAGTACTTC. Translated, it gives CAWTGGAHEQYF. The chain joins TRBV30 to TRBJ2-7; D is perhaps TRBD2 (7 bases). CDR1 is GTSNPN and CDR2 is SVGIG in the germline V gene (reference sequence). This CDR3 contains 12 residues. Trimming pared 4 bases from V and 5 bases from J, leaving 12 bases between.

The rearrangement joins TRBV3-1 (or the pseudogene TRBV3-2) to TRBJ2-1; D perhaps matches TRBD2 (6 bases). Germline CDR1 reads LGHDT; CDR2 reads YNNKEL (reference sequence). The CDR3 runs to 17 residues. V lost 0 bases and J 2 bases, leaving 14 bases between the germline ends. Here the CDR3 DNA reads TGTGCCAGCAGCCAAGATCCGGGGCGGGGTACCTACAATGAGCAGTTCTTC. Protein sequence: CASSQDPGRGTYNEQFF.

V is TRBV28 and J is TRBJ2-7, with 9 bases fitting TRBD1. Trimming removed 6 bases from V and 5 bases from J; junction bases left unmatched: 8. The CDR3 contains 14 residues. Germline V gene lookup returns CDR1 MDHEN and CDR2 SYDVKM. The CDR3 DNA follows: TGTGCCAGCAGAGCCGGGACAGGGATCGACGAGCAGTACTTC. Translating gives CASRAGTGIDEQYF. Supplemented by reference TRBV28 and TRBJ2-7, the full variable domain reads DVKVTQSSRYLVKRTGEKVFLECVQDMDHENMFWYRQDPGLGLRLIYFSYDVKMKEKGDIPEGYSVSREKKERFSLILESASTNQTSMYLCASRAGTGIDEQYFGPGTRLTVT.

The J gene is TRBJ2-7, the V gene TRBV9; 16 bases match TRBD2. Per the germline V gene, CDR1 is SGDLS and CDR2 is YYNGEE. The length of the CDR3 is 16 residues. Unmatched junction bases numbered 3, after V lost 4 bases and J lost 2 bases. CDR3 amino acids: CASSPGLAGGTYEQYF. The DNA for the CDR3 is TGTGCCAGCAGCCCGGGACTAGCGGGAGGGACCTACGAGCAGTACTTC. The whole variable domain, remainder taken from reference TRBV9 and TRBJ2-7, is DSGVTQTPKHLITATGQRVTLRCSPRSGDLSVYWYQQSLDQGLQFLIQYYNGEERAKGNILERFSAQQFPDLHSELNLSSLELGDSALYFCASSPGLAGGTYEQYFGPGTRLTVT.

The rearrangement joins TRBV2 to TRBJ2-3, with 10 bases aligning to TRBD1. The junction had 2 bases not matched to a gene; V was cut back by 4 bases and J by 4 bases. This CDR3 is built from 14 residues. Germline V CDR1 and CDR2: SNHLY, FYNNEI. CDR3 in amino acids: CASSGDRGPDTQYF. The CDR3 DNA follows: TGTGCCAGCAGTGGGGACAGGGGCCCAGATACGCAGTATTTT.

V and J are TRBV5-1 and TRBJ1-5; 7 nucleotides align to TRBD1. V trimming: 0 bases; J trimming: 2 bases; junction bases outside the gene matches: 2. The V gene's germline CDR1 is SGHRS and CDR2 YFSETQ. The CDR3 has 15 residues. The CDR3 loop is CASSLEGTGNQPQHF. The DNA for the CDR3 is TGCGCCAGCAGCTTGGAAGGGACAGGCAATCAGCCCCAGCATTTT.

The genes are TRBV7-9 and TRBJ2-7; D is perhaps TRBD1 (6 bases). The CDR3 runs to 13 residues. The V end was cut by 8 bases, the J end by 0 bases, with 11 bases between. The germline V gene has CDR1 SEHNR and CDR2 FQNEAQ (reference sequence). The CDR3 region is CASSDSRSYEQYF. CDR3 DNA: TGTGCCAGCTCGGACAGTCGCTCCTACGAGCAGTACTTC.

The CDR3 region has the DNA TGTGCCAGCAGCCGGGGACTAGTCCCCACCGGGGAGCTGTTTTTT. Translation gives CASSRGLVPTGELFF. V gene TRBV3-1 (or the pseudogene TRBV3-2) combines with J gene TRBJ2-2; TRBD2 matches at 8 bases. The CDR3 sequence is 15 residues long. The ends lost 4 bases at V and 4 bases at J; junction bases unmatched: 5. Germline V gene lookup returns CDR1 LGHDT and CDR2 YNNKEL (reference sequence).

The chain carries TRBV21-1 and TRBJ2-5; TRBD1, the D gene given by the table, was not confirmed from the DNA. TRBV21-1 is designated a pseudogene. The CDR3 has 12 amino acids. In DNA form, the CDR3 reads TGTGCCAGCCCCCAGTACCAAGAGACCCAGTACTTC. It encodes CASPQYQETQYF.

V usage is TRBV25-1 and J usage is TRBJ1-2, with 7 bases identical to TRBD1. The CDR3 extends over 12 amino acids. Germline V lookup: CDR1 MGHDK, CDR2 SYGVNS. The ends lost 5 bases at V and 10 bases at J; junction bases unmatched: 7. This CDR3 reads CASSRQGVAYTF. In nucleotides, the CDR3 is TGTGCCAGCAGTAGACAGGGTGTCGCCTACACCTTC.

This clone was detected a few times. In DNA form, the CDR3 reads TGCGCCAGCAGTGCACAGGGAAATTCACCCCTCCACTTT. Translating it yields CASSAQGNSPLHF. This rearrangement joins TRBV10-1 to TRBJ1-6; D might be TRBD1 (6 bases). Trimming left V 4 bases short and J 7 bases short, with 8 bases between. The CDR3 sequence is 13 residues long. The germline V gene has CDR1 WNHNN and CDR2 SYGVQD (reference sequence).

V usage is TRBV28 and J usage is TRBJ2-7; maybe TRBD1 (5 bases). This CDR3 spans 14 amino acids. Germline values: CDR1 MDHEN, CDR2 SYDVKM. The V end was cut by 1 base, the J end by 5 bases, with 12 bases between. Written as DNA, the CDR3 is TGTGCCAGCAGTTTATCGCAGGGCCACCACGAGCAGTACTTC. Its protein product is CASSLSQGHHEQYF.

The rearrangement joins TRBV11-2 to TRBJ1-6; 8 nucleotides line up with TRBD1. J was trimmed by 9 bases and V by 0 bases; bases with no gene match: 10. The V gene's germline CDR1 is SGHAT and CDR2 FQNNGV. There are 17 residues in the CDR3. The CDR3 protein is CASSLESRQGAGSPLHF. The CDR3 nucleotides are TGTGCCAGCAGCTTAGAGAGTCGTCAGGGGGCGGGTTCACCCCTCCACTTT.

V and J are TRBV5-1 and TRBJ2-1; D is ambiguous. The germline V gene has CDR1 SGHRS and CDR2 YFSETQ. Trimming pared 0 bases from V and 0 bases from J, leaving 7 bases between. CDR3 size: 15 residues. Here the CDR3 DNA reads TGCGCCAGCAGCTTGGTACAGAGCTCCTACAATGAGCAGTTCTTC. It codes for CASSLVQSSYNEQFF. The full variable domain, rest sourced from reference TRBV5-1 and TRBJ2-1, is KAGVTQTPRYLIKTRGQQVTLSCSPISGHRSVSWYQQTPGQGLQFLFEYFSETQRNKGNFPGRFSGRQFSNSRSEMNVSTLELGDSALYLCASSLVQSSYNEQFFGPGTRLTVL.

The chain recombines TRBV7-6 with TRBJ2-2; D gene unclear. V lost 5 bases and J 2 bases, leaving 12 bases between the germline ends. The CDR3 totals 15 residues. Germline V gives CDR1 SGHVS, CDR2 FNYEAQ. The CDR3 nucleotides read TGTGCCAGCAGCCTCGGGTGGAGTAACACCGGGGAGCTGTTTTTT. It is translated as CASSLGWSNTGELFF.

The CDR3 loop is CASSPVPAGGIEQFF. CDR3 sequence (DNA): TGTGCCAGCAGCCCCGTCCCAGCGGGAGGGATTGAGCAGTTCTTC. The J gene is TRBJ2-1, the V gene TRBV7-3; 10 nucleotides match TRBD2. V gave up 5 bases and J gave up 9 bases; unmatched junction bases: 10. Germline V gives CDR1 SGHTA, CDR2 FQGTGA. The length of the CDR3 is 15 residues. Drawing the rest from reference TRBV7-3 and TRBJ2-1, the complete variable domain is GAGVSQTPSNKVTEKGKYVELRCDPISGHTALYWYRQSLGQGPEFLIYFQGTGAADDSGLPNDRFFAVRPEGSVSTLKIQRTERGDSAVYLCASSPVPAGGIEQFFGPGTRLTVL.

J is TRBJ2-1 and V is TRBV5-5, with D perhaps matching TRBD2 (5 bases). Trimming took 2 bases from V and 6 from J, leaving 9 bases between them. Germline loops: CDR1 SGHKS, CDR2 YYEKEE (reference sequence). CDR3 length: 13 amino acids. The CDR3 spells CASSFNGINEQFF. DNA of the CDR3: TGTGCCAGCAGCTTTAACGGGATCAATGAGCAGTTCTTC.

The rearrangement joins TRBV19 to TRBJ2-2; 10 bases line up with TRBD2. Germline assignment: CDR1 LNHDA and CDR2 SQIVND (reference sequence). The V and J ends lost 3 bases and 4 bases, in that order; junction bases with no gene match: 2. This CDR3 comprises 15 residues. In DNA form, the CDR3 reads TGTGCCAGTAGTATCGAGCGGGAGGGCACCGGGGAGCTGTTTTTT. Translation: CASSIEREGTGELFF.

This chain uses TRBV5-6 with TRBJ2-6; 8 positions match TRBD2. The CDR3 is 16 amino acids. Germline V lookup: CDR1 SGHDT, CDR2 YYEEEE. V dropped 4 bases and J dropped 4; count of bases not matched to a gene: 7. This CDR3 reads CASSPRLAYGANVLTF. CDR3 bases: TGTGCCAGCAGCCCGAGACTAGCGTACGGGGCCAACGTCCTGACTTTC.

The chain uses TRBV19 and TRBJ1-1; no clear D gene. Germline V gene data show CDR1 as LNHDA and CDR2 as SQIVND (reference sequence). Trimming left V 5 bases short and J 7 bases short, with 11 bases between. The CDR3 covers 12 residues. CDR3 region: CASSRSYSEAFF. CDR3 DNA: TGTGCCAGTAGTCGAAGTTACAGTGAAGCTTTCTTT.